This TCR beta chain was recovered during a study of T cell repertoires in cytomegalovirus infection. The wider study: CMV epitopes, recently identified HLA-C-restricted and well-studied HLA-B-restricted, were used. Both CMV infection and a matching HLA type were indicated by public TCR beta signatures.

TCRdb re-analysed the reads in MiXCR, keeping a single row per CDR3 protein. This sample has around 900,000 distinct CDR3 sequences, with approximately 31% found just once. This clonotype was counted once. Its target is unknown. Overall study findings and caveats: Of the TCR beta families, the public ones yielded a cumulative frequency that identified carriers of CMV plus the relevant HLA. CMV-specific TCR beta clonotypes restricted by HLA-C dominated the ex vivo response.

The CDR3 sequence is 17 residues long. The ends were cut back, 2 bases at V and 0 bases at J, with 15 bases in the middle. Germline CDR1 MNHEY, CDR2 SVGEGT. This receptor was obtained from a human donor in good health (CMV status not recorded). Some clones in this sample may be carry-over from other donors' samples. This specimen consisted of cultured CD8+ T cells from PBMCs, obtained from culture after CMV antigen stimulation. The chain is built from TRBV6-2 or TRBV6-3 and TRBJ2-3; D is possibly TRBD2 (7 bases). The CDR3 protein is CASSYERGGRSTDTQYF. CDR3 nucleotide sequence: TGTGCCAGCAGTTACGAAAGGGGGGGGAGAAGCACAGATACGCAGTATTTT.